This TCR delta chain came from a study of γδ T cells in repeated Plasmodium falciparum infection. Vgamma9/Vdelta2+ and Vdelta2-negative gammadelta T cells were flow-sorted from PBMC for bulk sequencing. This CDR3 has 15 residues. Germline-derived CDR1 and CDR2 are GEAIGNYY and EKD. V lost 3 bases, J lost 11 bases, and 6 bases stayed unmatched. Details on this clone: Given a far larger clone just one base away, this is likely a sequencing read error.

Sequencing covered both gamma and delta TCR chains per sample. TCRdb processed the multiplex PCR reads again with the CATT caller. The sample holds around 86,000 delta-chain clones; around 1.4% are singletons and the top ten take under 9.5%. The receptor was isolated from a pool of human donors (malaria-infected and uninfected, not separated). This rearrangement joins TRDV2 to TRDJ3; 10 bases match TRDD3. TCRdb lists no J gene, so it was determined here by aligning the DNA to germline. The sample was gamma-delta T cells from blood. The DNA of the CDR3 is TGTGCCTGTGACGGAAACTGGGGGATCCCCCGACAGATGTTTTTC. The encoded protein is CACDGNWGIPRQMFF.